The 25 T cell receptor beta chains presented below share a single source sample, sequenced in a study of blood T cell repertoires in COVID-19. Assay: immunoSEQ multiplex PCR; the TCRdb copy retains only in-frame clones and omits some. The repertoire includes about 200,000 clones, around 81% of them detected once, and over 10% sits in the top ten. The specimen sequenced was peripheral blood. Receptor source: a human donor in a cohort sampled during active COVID-19.

V is TRBV7-9 and J is TRBJ2-5; D gene uncertain. The CDR3 runs to 14 residues. V gave up 5 bases and J gave up 2 bases, with 12 bases separating them. Germline V gene sequence: CDR1 SEHNR, CDR2 FQNEAQ (reference sequence). This CDR3 is CASSPSLAQETQYF. Written as DNA, the CDR3 is TGTGCCAGCAGCCCTTCGTTAGCACAAGAGACCCAGTACTTC.

The chain links TRBV10-3 to TRBJ1-1; 8 bases align to TRBD1. There are 11 residues in the CDR3. V dropped 11 bases and J dropped 5; count of bases not matched to a gene: 4. Germline V gene lookup returns CDR1 ENHRY and CDR2 SYGVKD. In nucleotides, the CDR3 is TGTGCCGTTACAGGGGGAACTGAAGCTTTCTTT. This encodes CAVTGGTEAFF.

The V gene is TRBV19, the J gene TRBJ1-5; D is unresolved. The CDR3 runs 14 residues. The V gene lost 7 bases and the J gene lost 4 bases, with 14 bases spanning the gap. The V gene's germline CDR1 is LNHDA and CDR2 SQIVND (reference sequence). The DNA for the CDR3 is TGTGCCAGTACACTCATGACCGGGAATCAGCCCCAGCATTTT. Translated, it gives CASTLMTGNQPQHF.

The sample holds one count of this clone. The chain links TRBV23-1 to TRBJ2-1; 9 bases are a match to TRBD1. TRBV23-1 is marked as an open reading frame, function uncertain. The CDR3 extends over 16 amino acids. Trimming removed 2 bases from V and 3 bases from J; junction bases left unmatched: 5. This chain's CDR3 is CASSQTTGGCYNEQFF. Written as DNA, the CDR3 is TGCGCCAGCAGTCAAACAACAGGGGGCTGCTACAATGAGCAGTTCTTC.

The chain employs TRBV19 and TRBJ1-5; D remains ambiguous. Trimming left V 3 bases short and J 7 bases short, with 10 bases between. Germline V gene sequence: CDR1 LNHDA, CDR2 SQIVND (reference sequence). This CDR3 comprises 13 residues. CDR3 sequence (DNA): TGTGCCAGTAGTATCCAGATGCGGCAGCCCCAGCATTTT. Protein: CASSIQMRQPQHF.

The chain uses TRBV21-1 and TRBJ1-3; the D call in the table, TRBD1, was not verified against the DNA. TRBV21-1 is labeled a pseudogene. This CDR3 is built from 15 residues. CDR3: CASSKRGSSGNTIYF. The CDR3 bases are TGTGCCAGCAGCAAAAGGGGAAGCTCTGGAAACACCATATATTTT.

The J gene is TRBJ2-3, the V gene TRBV5-1; 12 bases map to TRBD2. CDR3 length equals 16 residues. CDR1 is SGHRS and CDR2 is YFSETQ in the germline V gene. The J segment lost 5 bases and the V segment lost 4 bases, leaving 8 bases of the junction unmatched. The CDR3 DNA follows: TGCGCCAGCAGCCCCCGACTAGCGGGAGCCAGAGATACGCAGTATTTT. Translating gives CASSPRLAGARDTQYF.

The V gene is TRBV6-5, the J gene TRBJ2-2; D is perhaps TRBD2 (5 bases). The CDR3 has 15 residues. Between the trimmed V and J ends, which lost 1 base and 1 base, there was a span of 7 bases. Germline V CDR1 and CDR2: MNHEY, SVGAGI. As DNA, the CDR3 is TGTGCCAGCAGTTACTACCGGGAGAACACCGGGGAGCTGTTTTTT. Its translation: CASSYYRENTGELFF.

The chain combines TRBV5-1 with TRBJ2-6; 9 bases are shared with TRBD1. CDR1 and CDR2 from the germline V gene are SGHRS and YFSETQ. The V gene end was trimmed by 4 bases and the J gene end by 3 bases; junction bases not matched to a gene: 5. CDR3 length: 16 residues. The CDR3 protein is CASSQQGAGGANVLTF. DNA for the CDR3: TGCGCCAGCAGCCAACAGGGGGCTGGTGGGGCCAACGTCCTGACTTTC.

The CDR3 spells CASSVGQGSTEAFF. In DNA, the CDR3 is TGTGCCAGTAGTGTAGGACAGGGAAGCACTGAAGCTTTCTTT. This chain connects TRBV19 to TRBJ1-1, with 8 bases aligning to TRBD1. The CDR3 has 14 amino acids. Germline V CDR1 and CDR2: LNHDA, SQIVND (reference sequence). With V trimmed by 5 bases and J by 4 bases, 6 bases remained unmatched.

The gene calls are TRBV11-1 and TRBJ2-3; D is ambiguous. V was trimmed by 1 base and J by 6 bases, leaving 14 bases between them. In germline, CDR1 is SGHAT, CDR2 FQDESV (reference sequence). CDR3 size: 15 residues. For the CDR3, the DNA is TGTGCCAGCAGCTTAGGTCAACTACTGGTCGATACGCAGTATTTT. This gives the protein CASSLGQLLVDTQYF.

This clone was counted between two and nine times. The chain combines TRBV19 with TRBJ2-7; D is perhaps TRBD1 (5 bases). The CDR3 contains 13 residues. The V gene's germline CDR1 is LNHDA and CDR2 SQIVND (reference sequence). With 7 bases removed from V and 3 bases from J, the gap between germline ends came to 13 bases. The CDR3 nucleotides read TGTGCCAGTATGAGGCAGGGTGACTACGAGCAGTACTTC. Its translation: CASMRQGDYEQYF.

V is TRBV5-4 and J is TRBJ2-7, with D perhaps matching TRBD1 (6 bases). The V gene's germline CDR1 is SGHNT and CDR2 YYREEE (reference sequence). This CDR3 region has 13 residues. V was trimmed by 0 bases and J by 4 bases, leaving 8 bases between them. The CDR3 region is CASSLGQEYEQYF. In DNA, the CDR3 is TGTGCCAGCAGCTTGGGACAGGAGTACGAGCAGTACTTC.

V usage is TRBV2 and J usage is TRBJ2-5; D may be TRBD1 (5 bases). Trimming shortened V by 7 bases and J by 4 bases, and 19 bases separated the two germline ends. Germline V gives CDR1 SNHLY, CDR2 FYNNEI. CDR3 length: 15 residues. The CDR3 spells CASMSAIRVGETQYF. The CDR3 DNA is TGTGCCAGCATGTCGGCAATCAGGGTAGGAGAGACCCAGTACTTC. Variable domain in full (rest from reference TRBV2 and TRBJ2-5): EPEVTQTPSHQVTQMGQEVILRCVPISNHLYFYWYRQILGQKVEFLVSFYNNEISEKSEIFDDQFSVERPDGSNFTLKIRSTKLEDSAMYFCASMSAIRVGETQYFGPGTRLLVL.

In its sample, this clone was seen a few times. Distinct nucleotide sequences in the sample also encode this CDR3. The chain employs TRBV6-1 and TRBJ1-2; D possibly corresponds to TRBD1 (5 bases). Trimming left V 3 bases short and J 3 bases short, with 14 bases between. The CDR3 covers 15 residues. CDR1 and CDR2 from the germline V gene are MNHNS and SASEGT. CDR3 amino acids: CASSERRGSHYGYTF. DNA for the CDR3: TGTGCCAGCAGTGAGAGGAGGGGCAGTCACTATGGCTACACCTTC.

This chain uses TRBV7-8 with TRBJ2-7, with D unclear. This CDR3 comprises 15 residues. Germline CDR1 reads SGHVS; CDR2 reads FQNEAQ. V lost 5 bases and J 0 bases, leaving 14 bases between the germline ends. CDR3 amino acids: CASSERSLSSYEQYF. CDR3 nucleotides: TGTGCCAGCAGCGAGAGATCATTGAGCTCCTACGAGCAGTACTTC. Together with reference TRBV7-8 and TRBJ2-7, the CDR3 gives the full variable domain: GAGVSQSPRYKVAKRGQDVALRCDPISGHVSLFWYQQALGQGPEFLTYFQNEAQLDKSGLPSDRFFAERPEGSVSTLKIQRTQQEDSAVYLCASSERSLSSYEQYFGPGTRLTVT.

The V and J genes are TRBV2 and TRBJ2-1; TRBD1 agrees at 9 bases. This CDR3 has 13 residues. V dropped 7 bases and J dropped 6; count of bases not matched to a gene: 4. Germline-derived CDR1 and CDR2 are SNHLY and FYNNEI. CDR3 nucleotide sequence: TGTGCCAGCAAAGGACAGGGGTTCAATGAGCAGTTCTTC. Translating gives CASKGQGFNEQFF.

The V call is TRBV18, the J call TRBJ2-2; 7 nucleotides line up with TRBD2. Per the germline V gene, CDR1 is KGHSH and CDR2 is LQKENI. The CDR3 loop spans 16 amino acids. J lost 1 base, V lost 3 bases, and 5 bases had no gene match. CDR3 bases: TGTGCCAGCTCACCCGGAGGCGGGAGGAACACCGGGGAGCTGTTTTTT. This sequence encodes CASSPGGGRNTGELFF.

The chain employs TRBV3-1 (or the pseudogene TRBV3-2) and TRBJ2-2; 8 bases align to TRBD2. Losses at the gene ends were 4 bases for V and 5 bases for J; bases not matched to a gene: 9. There are 16 residues in the CDR3. Germline CDR1 reads LGHDT; CDR2 reads YNNKEL (reference sequence). Here the CDR3 reads CASSRLSGRGTGELFF. CDR3 in DNA: TGTGCCAGCAGCCGCTTGAGCGGGAGAGGGACCGGGGAGCTGTTTTTT.

The CDR3 region has the DNA TGTGCCTGGTGGTCTAGTTCAGATACGCAGTATTTT. Encoded protein: CAWWSSSDTQYF. The chain links TRBV30 to TRBJ2-3, with D hard to call. The ends were cut back, 5 bases at V and 4 bases at J, with 10 bases in the middle. Germline CDR1 is GTSNPN and CDR2 is SVGIG (reference sequence). CDR3 length: 12 residues.

This chain's CDR3 is CASSQGLQGSQPQHF. The CDR3 bases are TGTGCCAGCAGCCAAGGCTTGCAGGGGAGCCAGCCCCAGCATTTT. The V and J genes are TRBV4-2 and TRBJ1-5, with D maybe TRBD1 (6 bases). The V end lost 1 base, the J end lost 7 bases, and 14 bases lay between the germline ends. CDR1 and CDR2 (germline): LGHNA, YNFKEQ. CDR3 size: 15 residues.

CDR3 nucleotide sequence: TGCGCCAGCAGCTTGGAGACGCGCAGGGCCACAGATACGCAGTATTTT. Translated: CASSLETRRATDTQYF. This chain connects TRBV5-1 to TRBJ2-3, with D perhaps TRBD1 (5 bases). This CDR3 comprises 16 residues. The germline V and J ends were trimmed by 0 bases and 2 bases, with 13 bases remaining between them. Germline assignment: CDR1 SGHRS and CDR2 YFSETQ.

V gene TRBV6-2 or TRBV6-3 combines with J gene TRBJ1-5, with D possibly being TRBD1 (5 bases). CDR1 and CDR2 from the germline V gene are MNHEY and SVGEGT. V was cut by 3 bases and J by 1 base, with 19 bases left in between. The CDR3 runs to 18 residues. The CDR3 DNA is TGTGCCAGCAGTTATTATTGGGGCAGGGTAATCAGCAATCAGCCCCAGCATTTT. It encodes CASSYYWGRVISNQPQHF.

This clone was counted once. J is TRBJ2-2 and V is TRBV5-1, with D perhaps matching TRBD1 (5 bases). The CDR3 is 15 residues long. Germline V lookup: CDR1 SGHRS, CDR2 YFSETQ. The V end was cut by 6 bases, the J end by 5 bases, with 17 bases between. The CDR3 DNA reads TGCGCCAGCACCTCAGGGAAGGTGCCAACCGGGGAGCTGTTTTTT. Protein product: CASTSGKVPTGELFF.

This clone has just one count. CDR3 coding DNA: TGTGCCAGCAGCGTAACAGGGCTTGGCTACACCTTC. Its translation is CASSVTGLGYTF. V and J are TRBV9 and TRBJ1-2; possible D gene TRBD1, 6 bases. The germline V gene encodes CDR1 SGDLS and CDR2 YYNGEE. V gave up 1 base and J gave up 7 bases, with 8 bases separating them. CDR3 length: 12 amino acids.